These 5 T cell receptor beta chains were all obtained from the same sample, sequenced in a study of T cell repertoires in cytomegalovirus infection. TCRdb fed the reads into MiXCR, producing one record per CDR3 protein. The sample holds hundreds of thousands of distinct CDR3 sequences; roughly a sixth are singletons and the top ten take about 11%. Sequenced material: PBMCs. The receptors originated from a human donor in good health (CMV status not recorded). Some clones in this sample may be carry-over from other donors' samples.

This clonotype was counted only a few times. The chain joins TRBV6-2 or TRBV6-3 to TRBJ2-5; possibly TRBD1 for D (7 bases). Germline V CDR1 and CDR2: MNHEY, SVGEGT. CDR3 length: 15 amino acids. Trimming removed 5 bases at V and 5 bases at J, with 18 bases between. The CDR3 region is CASSPGQDYRETQYF. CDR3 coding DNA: TGTGCCAGCAGTCCCGGACAGGACTACAGGGAGACCCAGTACTTC.

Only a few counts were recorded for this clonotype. The CDR3 loop reads CASSSRARSYNEQFF. Here the CDR3 DNA reads TGTGCCAGCAGCTCGCGGGCGAGGTCCTACAATGAGCAGTTCTTC. This chain joins TRBV7-9 and TRBJ2-1, with a weak D call TRBD2 (5 bases). This CDR3 contains 15 residues. V was shortened by 4 bases and J by 1 base, with 11 bases between the two germline ends. Germline CDR1 is SEHNR and CDR2 is FQNEAQ (reference sequence).

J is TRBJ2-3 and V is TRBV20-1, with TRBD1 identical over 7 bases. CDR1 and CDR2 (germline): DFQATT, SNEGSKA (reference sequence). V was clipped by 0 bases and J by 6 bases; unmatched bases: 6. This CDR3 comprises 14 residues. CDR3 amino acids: CSARDPRGTDTQYF. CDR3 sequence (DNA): TGCAGTGCTAGAGATCCCAGGGGGACGGATACGCAGTATTTT.

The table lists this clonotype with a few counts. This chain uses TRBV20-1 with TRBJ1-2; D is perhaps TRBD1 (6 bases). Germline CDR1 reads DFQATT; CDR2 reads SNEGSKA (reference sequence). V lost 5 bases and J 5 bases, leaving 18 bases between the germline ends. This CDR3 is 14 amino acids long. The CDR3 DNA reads TGCAGTGCTGACAGACAGCTTCAGGGGTATGGCTACACCTTC. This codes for CSADRQLQGYGYTF.

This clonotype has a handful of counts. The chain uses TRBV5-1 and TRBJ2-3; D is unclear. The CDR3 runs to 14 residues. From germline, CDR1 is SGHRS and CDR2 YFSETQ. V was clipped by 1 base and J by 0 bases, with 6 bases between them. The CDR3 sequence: CASSLLRSTDTQYF. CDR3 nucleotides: TGCGCCAGCAGCTTGTTACGAAGCACAGATACGCAGTATTTT.